This is a list of T cell receptor beta chains from one sample in a study of T cells after yellow fever vaccination. TCRdb analysed the 5' RACE reads with MiXCR anew, one entry per CDR3 protein. The sample lists fewer than 150,000 distinct CDR3 sequences; 7% to 9% were seen once. This specimen consisted of CD4+ T cells sorted from PBMCs, obtained 5 days after the yellow fever booster vaccination. The origin of the receptors is a man under 40 who received the YFV17D yellow fever vaccine. Both conserved end residues are trimmed from each CDR3.

TRBJ2-1	TRBV6-2/TRBV6-3	ASCFMRLATNNEQF
TRBJ2-5	TRBV3-2	ASSFAGVQQETQY
TRBJ2-2	TRBV18	ASSPGLAGATGELF
TRBJ2-3	TRBV7-2	ASSLTSGRHTQY
TRBJ2-7	TRBV20-1	SAPSSGTYEQY
TRBJ2-3	TRBV20-1	SILAGGGDTQY
TRBJ1-2	TRBV20-1	SARGNTRESGNYGYT
TRBJ2-1	TRBV7-2	ASSHRTSGYNEQF
TRBJ2-3	TRBV29-1	SVGVGSGTTDTQY
TRBJ2-5	TRBV29-1	SVGLVGETQY
TRBJ2-1	TRBV5-4	ASSTGTSGRENEQF
TRBJ2-3	TRBV7-2	ASSLRSIVSTDTQY
TRBJ2-7	TRBV21-1	ASSKDGDDASYEQY
TRBJ2-1	TRBV11-2	ASGLTSSGDNEQF
TRBJ2-7	TRBV7-9	ASSPRYYEQY
TRBJ2-5	TRBV6-5	ASQSVAETQY
TRBJ1-6	TRBV12-3/TRBV12-4	ASRLTGVQGSPLH
TRBJ2-1	TRBV18	ASSPPTSGNEQF
TRBJ2-1	TRBV19	ASKIATSVPNEQF
TRBJ2-7	TRBV20-1	SATPPLAALPYEQY
TRBJ2-1	TRBV6-2/TRBV6-3	ASRTQTSGSVNEQF
TRBJ1-5	TRBV2	ASSVGPRQPQH
TRBJ1-2	TRBV7-9	ASSLAAGINYGYT
TRBJ2-1	TRBV9	ASSARGSGSYNEQF
TRBJ2-2	TRBV6-2/TRBV6-3	ASTLLGQGANTGELF
TRBJ1-1	TRBV18	ASSPQGAEAF
TRBJ1-3	TRBV5-6	ASSLVLGANTIY
TRBJ2-1	TRBV7-2	ASSPGSGGTYNEQF
TRBJ2-7	TRBV4-3	ASSQVASSAYEQY
TRBJ2-1	TRBV29-1	SSSGAAYNEQF
TRBJ2-1	TRBV20-1	SARDRLAGRVEQF
TRBJ2-7	TRBV7-3	ASMVPKYEQY
TRBJ2-1	TRBV20-1	SARAGVRVTEQF
TRBJ2-5	TRBV7-9	ASSLEAGKGFETQY
TRBJ2-1	TRBV24-1	ATSDPGQGAANEQF
TRBJ2-3	TRBV7-3	ASSLASGTDTQY
TRBJ2-5	TRBV10-2	ASSDGHLQETQY
TRBJ2-1	TRBV12-3/TRBV12-4	ASRSGSARNEQF
TRBJ2-3	TRBV15	ATSGFSQTSTDTQY